Below, 27 T cell receptor beta chains from the same sample are listed, as sequenced in a study of shared clonotypes between healthy human individuals. Data came from immunoSEQ multiplex PCR; TCRdb stores just in-frame clones and leaves some out. The sample carries about 530,000 clones, 90% to 97% recorded once. The sequencing sample was made of naive CD4+ T cells sorted from blood. Stated subset: CD45RA+ positively selected. Every receptor here comes from a woman aged 25 to 45 in good health.

The CDR3 DNA reads as TGTGCCAGTAGTATCGGGACAGTGAACACTGAAGCTTTCTTT. Translated: CASSIGTVNTEAFF. The J gene is TRBJ1-1, the V gene TRBV19; 7 bases are a match to TRBD1. This CDR3 is 14 amino acids long. Germline V lookup: CDR1 LNHDA, CDR2 SQIVND (reference sequence). V lost 3 bases, J lost 0 bases, and 1 base stayed unmatched.

This chain uses TRBV28 with TRBJ2-7; maybe TRBD2 (5 bases). CDR3 size: 13 residues. V lost 10 bases to trimming and J lost 6 bases, with 19 bases between them. Germline V gives CDR1 MDHEN, CDR2 SYDVKM. CDR3 sequence reads: CATQPGRRAEQYF. In DNA form, the CDR3 reads TGTGCCACCCAACCCGGACGGCGGGCCGAGCAGTACTTC.

This chain connects TRBV18 to TRBJ1-1; D gene uncertain. CDR1 is KGHSH, CDR2 LQKENI, per germline. Trimming took off 1 base at V and 3 bases at J, with 9 bases between the two ends. The CDR3 length is 14 residues. CDR3 nucleotide sequence: TGTGCCAGCTCACCACGGGGTGGGGACACTGAAGCTTTCTTT. Translating gives CASSPRGGDTEAFF.

The V call is TRBV12-5, the J call TRBJ2-3; D is uncertain. Germline V gene data show CDR1 as LGHNT and CDR2 as FRNRAP. V lost 0 bases and J lost 5, with 18 bases in between. CDR3 length equals 17 residues. The CDR3 nucleotides are TGTGCTAGTGGTTTGGTACGTGGGCGGAAGAAAGGAGATACGCAGTATTTT. The encoded protein is CASGLVRGRKKGDTQYF.

The J gene is TRBJ2-7, the V gene TRBV9; D possibly uses TRBD1 or TRBD2 (5 bases each). Trimming removed 3 bases from V and 3 bases from J, with 10 bases in between. This CDR3 region has 13 residues. Germline loops: CDR1 SGDLS, CDR2 YYNGEE. The CDR3 here is CASSAGPIYEQYF. The CDR3 DNA reads as TGTGCCAGCAGCGCGGGACCGATCTACGAGCAGTACTTC.

The V and J genes are TRBV28 and TRBJ1-5; D unclear. Trimming took 6 bases from V and 0 from J, leaving 12 bases between them. The CDR3 is 15 residues long. Germline assignment: CDR1 MDHEN and CDR2 SYDVKM. This CDR3 is CASSPTGHSNQPQHF. The CDR3 DNA reads TGTGCCAGCAGCCCCACCGGGCATAGCAATCAGCCCCAGCATTTT.

The chain uses TRBV7-8 and TRBJ2-6; D unclear. This CDR3 contains 13 residues. Per the germline V gene, CDR1 is SGHVS and CDR2 is FQNEAQ. V was trimmed by 5 bases and J by 2 bases, leaving 4 bases between them. CDR3 residues: CASSTTGANVLTF. CDR3 DNA: TGTGCCAGCAGCACAACTGGGGCCAACGTCCTGACTTTC.

The chain employs TRBV27 and TRBJ1-1, with D tentatively TRBD1 (5 bases). V dropped 2 bases and J dropped 5 bases, with 9 bases sitting between them. The CDR3 length is 13 residues. The germline CDR1 and CDR2 sequences are MNHEY and SMNVEV (reference sequence). The CDR3 nucleotides are TGTGCCAGCAGTTTAACGGGGGTTACTGAAGCTTTCTTT. Protein: CASSLTGVTEAFF.

V is TRBV28 and J is TRBJ2-7; no clear D gene. The V gene's germline CDR1 is MDHEN and CDR2 SYDVKM. The CDR3 loop spans 16 amino acids. The V end lost 6 bases, the J end lost 3 bases, and 21 bases lay between the germline ends. The DNA of the CDR3 is TGTGCCAGCAGCAGAGCGCCAACGAGAACCCACTACGAGCAGTACTTC. Protein sequence: CASSRAPTRTHYEQYF.

V is TRBV5-1 and J is TRBJ1-6; no reliable D call. Germline CDR1 reads SGHRS; CDR2 reads YFSETQ. The V and J ends lost 2 bases and 4 bases respectively, with 1 base between them. The CDR3 runs to 12 residues. CDR3 in amino acids: CASSFYNSPLHF. DNA of the CDR3: TGCGCCAGCAGCTTTTATAATTCACCCCTCCACTTT.

This clone was observed a handful of times. The chain recombines TRBV27 with TRBJ2-7, with D possibly being TRBD2 (5 bases). The germline gives CDR1 MNHEY, CDR2 SMNVEV (reference sequence). V was shortened by 5 bases and J by 3 bases, with 17 bases between the two germline ends. The CDR3 is 15 residues long. For the CDR3, the DNA is TGTGCCAGCAGTCCGGGCTACTCCGGGAACTACGAGCAGTACTTC. Its protein product is CASSPGYSGNYEQYF.

The chain uses TRBV4-1 and TRBJ2-3, with D uncertain. Trimming removed 0 bases at V and 0 bases at J, with 4 bases between. This CDR3 comprises 14 residues. Germline CDR1 MGHRA, CDR2 YSYEKL. The CDR3 reads CASSQDRSTDTQYF. In DNA, the CDR3 is TGCGCCAGCAGCCAAGATCGGAGCACAGATACGCAGTATTTT.

V gene TRBV23-1 combines with J gene TRBJ2-1; D gene unclear. TRBV23-1 is annotated as an ORF whose role is uncertain. The CDR3 has 11 residues. V dropped 8 bases and J dropped 13 bases, with 15 bases sitting between them. The CDR3 is CASPIQGIQFF. The CDR3 bases are TGCGCCAGCCCTATCCAAGGCATCCAGTTCTTC.

V usage is TRBV7-2 and J usage is TRBJ2-6; a weak D match, TRBD1 (6 bases). Per germline, CDR1 SGHTA and CDR2 FQGNSA. The CDR3 runs to 15 residues. The V gene lost 6 bases and the J gene lost 1 base, with 10 bases spanning the gap. CDR3 DNA: TGTGCCAGCAGTGGGGGCATGTCTGGGGCCAACGTCCTGACTTTC. Residues: CASSGGMSGANVLTF.

The chain combines TRBV4-1 with TRBJ1-4; possible D gene TRBD1, 6 bases. The CDR3 contains 17 residues. Germline values: CDR1 MGHRA, CDR2 YSYEKL. Trimming stripped 2 bases from V and 0 bases from J, with 13 bases between. The DNA of the CDR3 is TGCGCCAGCAGCCAAAAAAGGGGGGCAGCAACTAATGAAAAACTGTTTTTT. Its translation: CASSQKRGAATNEKLFF.

V is TRBV13 and J is TRBJ2-7; no reliable D call. CDR3 size: 11 residues. V was shortened by 2 bases and J by 7 bases, with 6 bases between the two germline ends. CDR1 is PRHDT, CDR2 FYEKMQ, per germline (reference sequence). For the CDR3, the DNA is TGTGCCAGCAGCTTATTAGGGGAGCAGTACTTC. It translates to CASSLLGEQYF. Full variable domain (rest looked up from reference TRBV13 and TRBJ2-7): AAGVIQSPRHLIKEKRETATLKCYPIPRHDTVYWYQQGPGQDPQFLISFYEKMQSDKGSIPDRFSAQQFSDYHSELNMSSLELGDSALYFCASSLLGEQYFGPGTRLTVT.

The rearrangement uses TRBV6-5 and TRBJ2-3, with D possibly being TRBD1 (5 bases). Germline V gene lookup returns CDR1 MNHEY and CDR2 SVGAGI. The V gene lost 6 bases and the J gene lost 0 bases, with 13 bases spanning the gap. This CDR3 has 15 amino acids. CDR3 residues: CASSPRGPSTDTQYF. DNA of the CDR3: TGTGCCAGCAGCCCTAGGGGCCCGAGCACAGATACGCAGTATTTT.

This chain joins TRBV10-1 and TRBJ2-5, with 8 positions matching TRBD2. Trimming at V came to 4 bases and at J to 2 bases, leaving 3 bases not matched to a gene. The CDR3 runs 14 residues. CDR1 is WNHNN and CDR2 is SYGVQD in the germline V gene (reference sequence). CDR3 amino acids: CASSGAGGQETQYF. CDR3 nucleotide sequence: TGCGCCAGCAGTGGGGCGGGAGGACAAGAGACCCAGTACTTC.

The rearrangement links TRBV28 to TRBJ1-5; a possible D gene is TRBD1 (5 bases). This CDR3 spans 17 amino acids. CDR1 is MDHEN, CDR2 SYDVKM, per germline. Trimming pared 5 bases from V and 2 bases from J, leaving 19 bases between. The chain's CDR3 is CASSPSGTRMGNQPQHF. The CDR3 DNA follows: TGTGCCAGCAGTCCTTCCGGGACGCGAATGGGCAATCAGCCCCAGCATTTT.

The chain carries TRBV18 and TRBJ1-3, with D possibly matching TRBD1 (6 bases). CDR1 KGHSH and CDR2 LQKENI come from the germline V gene. V shed 3 bases and J shed 0 bases, with 15 bases lying between them. CDR3 length: 17 residues. CDR3 protein: CASSPFTRDTSGNTIYF. CDR3 DNA sequence: TGTGCCAGCTCACCGTTCACACGGGACACCTCTGGAAACACCATATATTTT.

This chain uses TRBV29-1 with TRBJ2-5, with TRBD1 matching over 8 bases. The tail of the sequence fits TRBJ2-7 better, so the J call may be wrong. The V gene's germline CDR1 is SQVTM and CDR2 ANQGSEA. The CDR3 length is 12 residues. The CDR3 coding sequence is TGCAGCGTTCGAACAGGGGGCTACGAGCAGTACTTC. Residues: CSVRTGGYEQYF.

The V and J genes are TRBV28 and TRBJ2-7; 12 bases line up with TRBD2. CDR3 size: 14 residues. In germline, CDR1 is MDHEN, CDR2 SYDVKM. After removal of 7 bases from V and 6 bases from J, the junction contained 7 bases not matched to a gene. Here the CDR3 reads CASTRLAGVAEQYF. DNA of the CDR3: TGTGCCAGCACCCGACTAGCGGGAGTAGCCGAGCAGTACTTC.

J is TRBJ1-5 and V is TRBV28; no clear D gene. Germline CDR1 and CDR2: MDHEN and SYDVKM. CDR3 length: 14 residues. V lost 2 bases to trimming and J lost 4 bases, with 9 bases between them. The CDR3 here is CASSLRHQNQPQHF. The DNA for the CDR3 is TGTGCCAGCAGTTTAAGACATCAGAATCAGCCCCAGCATTTT.

A single count supports this clone. The sample contains more than one DNA sequence encoding this CDR3. CDR3 bases: TGCGGGGGGAGGGGTAATGAAAAACTGTTTTTT. As protein: CGGRGNEKLFF. The chain uses TRBV29-1 and TRBJ1-4; D might be TRBD1 (5 bases). CDR1 SQVTM and CDR2 ANQGSEA come from the germline V gene. The CDR3 is 11 amino acids.

The chain carries TRBV29-1 and TRBJ2-1, with TRBD1 matching over 8 bases. Germline trimming cut 5 bases from V and 3 bases from J; bases unmatched to any gene: 3. Germline V gene lookup returns CDR1 SQVTM and CDR2 ANQGSEA. The CDR3 length is 13 residues. The CDR3 loop reads CSVSTGGYNEQFF. CDR3 nucleotide sequence: TGCAGCGTTTCAACAGGGGGCTACAATGAGCAGTTCTTC.

This chain connects TRBV5-1 to TRBJ1-4; 7 positions match TRBD1. CDR1 is SGHRS, CDR2 YFSETQ, per germline. The V segment lost 0 bases and the J segment 5 bases; nucleotides outside the gene matches: 4. This CDR3 contains 15 residues. The CDR3 coding sequence is TGCGCCAGCAGCTTGGAAAGGGGGCTAAATGAAAAACTGTTTTTT. Translation gives CASSLERGLNEKLFF.

The chain is built from TRBV29-1 and TRBJ2-1, with D maybe TRBD2 (5 bases). The CDR3 totals 14 residues. V lost 6 bases, J lost 0 bases, and 12 bases lay in between. Germline V gene lookup returns CDR1 SQVTM and CDR2 ANQGSEA. The chain's CDR3 is CSVGAVLSYNEQFF. In nucleotides, the CDR3 is TGCAGCGTCGGAGCGGTACTCTCCTACAATGAGCAGTTCTTC.